This T cell receptor beta chain came from a study of T cell repertoires in cytomegalovirus infection. Study background: CMV infection and matching HLA type were both indicated by public TCR beta signatures. Findings and limits, study-wide: Within the response measured ex vivo, HLA-C-restricted CMV-specific TCR beta clonotypes were dominant.

This clonotype was recorded at least ten times. What it binds is not known. TCRdb used MiXCR to reprocess the reads, holding one entry per CDR3 protein. The table has more than 75,000 distinct CDR3 sequences, roughly 3.5% seen once. The CDR3 length is 15 residues. The germline gives CDR1 SNHLY, CDR2 FYNNEI. Trimming removed 6 bases at V and 8 bases at J, with 17 bases between. The sample consisted of PBMCs. This TCR derives from a human donor in good health (CMV status not recorded). Some clones in this sample may be carry-over from other donors' samples. This sequence joins TRBV2 and TRBJ1-6; possible D gene TRBD1, 5 bases. The CDR3 here is CASRNRGGAHSPLHF. The CDR3 nucleotides read TGTGCCAGCAGGAATAGGGGAGGGGCTCATTCACCCCTCCACTTT.